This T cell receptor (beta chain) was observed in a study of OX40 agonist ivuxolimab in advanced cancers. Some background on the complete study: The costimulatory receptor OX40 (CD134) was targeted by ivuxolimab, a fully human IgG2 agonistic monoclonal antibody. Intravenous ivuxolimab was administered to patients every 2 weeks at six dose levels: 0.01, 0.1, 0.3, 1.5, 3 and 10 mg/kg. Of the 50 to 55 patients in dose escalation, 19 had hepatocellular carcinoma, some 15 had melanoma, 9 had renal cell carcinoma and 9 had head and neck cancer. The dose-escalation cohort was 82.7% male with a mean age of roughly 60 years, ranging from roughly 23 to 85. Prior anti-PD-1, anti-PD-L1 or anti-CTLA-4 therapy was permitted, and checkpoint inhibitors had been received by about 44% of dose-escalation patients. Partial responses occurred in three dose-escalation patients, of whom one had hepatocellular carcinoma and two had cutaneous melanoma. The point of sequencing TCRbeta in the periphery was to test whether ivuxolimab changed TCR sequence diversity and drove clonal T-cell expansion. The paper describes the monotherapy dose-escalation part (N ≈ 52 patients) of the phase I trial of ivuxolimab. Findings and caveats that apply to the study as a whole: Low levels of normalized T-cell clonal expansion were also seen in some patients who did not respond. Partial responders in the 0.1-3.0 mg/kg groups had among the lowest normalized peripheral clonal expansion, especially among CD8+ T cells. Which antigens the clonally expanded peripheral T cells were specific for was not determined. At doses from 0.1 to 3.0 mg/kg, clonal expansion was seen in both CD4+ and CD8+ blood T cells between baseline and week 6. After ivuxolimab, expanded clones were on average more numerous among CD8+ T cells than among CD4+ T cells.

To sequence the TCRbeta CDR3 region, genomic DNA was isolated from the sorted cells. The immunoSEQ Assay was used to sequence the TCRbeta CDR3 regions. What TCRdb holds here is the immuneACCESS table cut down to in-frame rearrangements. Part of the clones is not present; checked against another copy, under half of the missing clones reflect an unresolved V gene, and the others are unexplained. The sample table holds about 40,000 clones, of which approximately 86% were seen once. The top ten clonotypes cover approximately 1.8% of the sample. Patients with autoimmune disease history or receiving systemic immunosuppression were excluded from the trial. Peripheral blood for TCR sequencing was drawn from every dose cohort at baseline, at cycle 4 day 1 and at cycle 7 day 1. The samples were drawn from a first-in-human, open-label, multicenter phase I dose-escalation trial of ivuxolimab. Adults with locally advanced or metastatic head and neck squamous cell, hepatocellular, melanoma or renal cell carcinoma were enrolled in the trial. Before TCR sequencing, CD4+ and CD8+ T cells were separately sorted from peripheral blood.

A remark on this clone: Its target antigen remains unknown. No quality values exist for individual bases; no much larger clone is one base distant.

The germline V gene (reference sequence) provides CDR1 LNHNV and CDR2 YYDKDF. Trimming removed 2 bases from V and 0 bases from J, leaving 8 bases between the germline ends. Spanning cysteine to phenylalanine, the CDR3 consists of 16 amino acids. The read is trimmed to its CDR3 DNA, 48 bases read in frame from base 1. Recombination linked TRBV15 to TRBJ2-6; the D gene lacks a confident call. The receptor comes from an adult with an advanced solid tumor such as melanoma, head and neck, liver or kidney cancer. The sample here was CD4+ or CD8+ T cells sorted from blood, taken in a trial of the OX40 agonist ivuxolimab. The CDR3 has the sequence CATSRSRVSGANVLTF. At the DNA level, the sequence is TGTGCCACCAGCAGATCTAGGGTCTCTGGGGCCAACGTCCTGACTTTC.